The following is a T cell receptor beta chain sequence with its context. The antigen is undetermined. The sample is drawn from a study of T cell responses to AZD1222 COVID-19 vaccine. Sequencing used immunoSEQ multiplex PCR; TCRdb keeps in-frame clones, though not all of them. This sample has 45,000 to 70,000 clones; 75% to 90% occur once, and the top ten carry 15% to 20%. The CDR3 consists of 21 residues. Notes on the study in general: In all cases, repertoires were sampled only after the peak T cell response. Just six people given AZD1222 tested seropositive at baseline.

The TCR originated in an adult in good health. V usage is TRBV21-1 and J usage is TRBJ2-4; the tabulated D call, TRBD1, remains unverified against the DNA. TRBV21-1 is a recognized pseudogene. The sample consisted of peripheral blood, taken on day 0 of AZD1222 vaccination. DNA of the CDR3: TGTGCCAGCAGCAGAACGAAATTGCCCTTCCCCGACAGACTAGCCAAAAACATTCAGTACTTC. Protein sequence: CASSRTKLPFPDRLAKNIQYF.